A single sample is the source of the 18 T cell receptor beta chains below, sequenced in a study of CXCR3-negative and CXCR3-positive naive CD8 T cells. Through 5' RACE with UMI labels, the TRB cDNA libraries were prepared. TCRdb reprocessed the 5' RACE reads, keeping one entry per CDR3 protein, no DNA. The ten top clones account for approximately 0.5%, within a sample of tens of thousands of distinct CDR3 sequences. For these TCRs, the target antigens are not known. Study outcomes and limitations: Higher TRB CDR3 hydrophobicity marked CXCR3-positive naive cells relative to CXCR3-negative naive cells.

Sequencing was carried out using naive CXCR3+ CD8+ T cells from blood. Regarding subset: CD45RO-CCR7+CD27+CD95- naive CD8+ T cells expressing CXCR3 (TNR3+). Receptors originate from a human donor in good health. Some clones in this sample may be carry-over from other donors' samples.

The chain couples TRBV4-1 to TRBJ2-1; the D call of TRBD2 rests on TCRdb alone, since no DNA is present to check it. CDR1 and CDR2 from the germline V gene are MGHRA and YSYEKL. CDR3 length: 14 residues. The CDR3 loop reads CASSQGEAGYEQFF.

Here the CDR3 reads CASSFSTGPTEAFF. The gene calls are TRBV5-1 and TRBJ1-1; the TRBD1 assignment by TCRdb is unverifiable without DNA. The CDR3 extends over 14 amino acids. In germline, CDR1 is SGHRS, CDR2 YFSETQ.

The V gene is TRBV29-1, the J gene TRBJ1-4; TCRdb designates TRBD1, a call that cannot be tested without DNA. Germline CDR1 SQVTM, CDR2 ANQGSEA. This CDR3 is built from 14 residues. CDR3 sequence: CSVTPTGSPEKLFF.

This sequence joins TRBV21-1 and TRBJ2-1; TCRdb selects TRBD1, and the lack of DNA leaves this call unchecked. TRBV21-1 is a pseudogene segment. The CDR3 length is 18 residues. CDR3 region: CASSYTGGDLSSYNEQFF.

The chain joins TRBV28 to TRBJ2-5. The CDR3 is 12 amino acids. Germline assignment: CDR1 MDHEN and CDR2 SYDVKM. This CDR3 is CASSLWGETQYF.

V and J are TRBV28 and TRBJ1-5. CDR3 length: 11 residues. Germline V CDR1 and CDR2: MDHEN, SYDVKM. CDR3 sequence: CASSYSQPQHF.

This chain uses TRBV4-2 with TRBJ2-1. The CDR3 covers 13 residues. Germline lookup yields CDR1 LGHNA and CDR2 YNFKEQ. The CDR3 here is CASSHGARAEQFF.

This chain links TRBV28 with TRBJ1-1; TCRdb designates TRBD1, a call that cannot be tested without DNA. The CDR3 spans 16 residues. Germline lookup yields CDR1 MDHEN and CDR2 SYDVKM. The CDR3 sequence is CASSFRLGQGETEAFF.

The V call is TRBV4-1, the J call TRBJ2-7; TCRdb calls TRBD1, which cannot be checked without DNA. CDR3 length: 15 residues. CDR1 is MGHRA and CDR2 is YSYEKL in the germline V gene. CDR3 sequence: CASSRYDRVFDEQYF.

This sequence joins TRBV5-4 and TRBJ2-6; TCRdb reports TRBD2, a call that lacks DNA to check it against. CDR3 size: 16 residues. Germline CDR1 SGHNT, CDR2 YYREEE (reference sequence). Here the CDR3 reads CASSLVGGAGANVLTF.

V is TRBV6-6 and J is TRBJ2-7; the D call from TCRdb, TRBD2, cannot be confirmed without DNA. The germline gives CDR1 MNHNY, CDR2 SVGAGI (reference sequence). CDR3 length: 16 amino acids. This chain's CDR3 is CASSPEGSSRAGEQYF.

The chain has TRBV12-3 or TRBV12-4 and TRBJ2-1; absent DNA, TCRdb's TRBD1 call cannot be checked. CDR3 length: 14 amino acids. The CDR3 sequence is CASSLGQVYNEQFF.

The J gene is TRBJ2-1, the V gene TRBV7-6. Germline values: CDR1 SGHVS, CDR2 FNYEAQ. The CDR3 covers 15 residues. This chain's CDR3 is CASSLGKSSYNEQFF.

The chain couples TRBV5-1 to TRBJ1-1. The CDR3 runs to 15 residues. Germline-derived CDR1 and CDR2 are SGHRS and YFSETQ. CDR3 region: CASSLPGGPGTEAFF.

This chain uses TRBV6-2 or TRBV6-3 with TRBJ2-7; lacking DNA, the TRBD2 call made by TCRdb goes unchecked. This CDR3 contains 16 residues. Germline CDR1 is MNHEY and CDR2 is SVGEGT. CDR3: CASSQYYEGDSYEQYF.

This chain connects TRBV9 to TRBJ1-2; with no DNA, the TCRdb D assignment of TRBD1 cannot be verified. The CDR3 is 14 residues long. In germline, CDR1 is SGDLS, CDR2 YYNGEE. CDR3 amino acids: CASSVPGTGFGYTF.

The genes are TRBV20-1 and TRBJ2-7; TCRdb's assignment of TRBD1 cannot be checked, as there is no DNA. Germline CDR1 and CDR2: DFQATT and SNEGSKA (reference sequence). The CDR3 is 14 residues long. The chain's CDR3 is CSAGTGEAHYEQYF.

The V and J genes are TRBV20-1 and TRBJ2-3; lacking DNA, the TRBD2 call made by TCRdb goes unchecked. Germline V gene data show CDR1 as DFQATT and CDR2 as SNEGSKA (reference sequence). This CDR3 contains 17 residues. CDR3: CSAGLKTAGGTTDTQYF.